The 17 T cell receptor beta chains below were found in one sample sequenced in a study of blood T cell repertoires in COVID-19. Clones were sequenced by immunoSEQ multiplex PCR, and TCRdb holds only the in-frame ones, with some missing. The table records some 670,000 clones, 80% to 90% of them present only once. The material sequenced was peripheral blood. All receptors come from a woman aged 18-29 years with acute or convalescent COVID-19.

The CDR3 loop reads CASSLGLHSNQPQHF. The CDR3 DNA reads TGTGCCAGCAGCTTAGGACTCCATAGCAATCAGCCCCAGCATTTT. The chain joins TRBV7-2 to TRBJ1-5; no clear D gene. Germline V gives CDR1 SGHTA, CDR2 FQGNSA. Trimming pared 1 base from V and 0 bases from J, leaving 7 bases between. This CDR3 contains 15 residues.

About this clone: The same CDR3 can be traced to other DNA sequences in this sample. The V call is TRBV20-1, the J call TRBJ1-2; D gene ambiguous. Trimming stripped 6 bases from V and 7 bases from J, with 12 bases between. Germline CDR1 reads DFQATT; CDR2 reads SNEGSKA (reference sequence). The CDR3 consists of 11 residues. The CDR3 here is CSAPLEGGYTF. CDR3 DNA sequence: TGCAGTGCCCCCCTTGAGGGTGGCTACACCTTC.

The chain couples TRBV4-1 to TRBJ1-1, with a weak D call TRBD1 (5 bases). The CDR3 extends over 14 amino acids. Germline values: CDR1 MGHRA, CDR2 YSYEKL. V was shortened by 4 bases and J by 1 base, with 10 bases between the two germline ends. The CDR3, as DNA: TGCGCCAGCAGCCGCCGGGGGAAGAACACTGAAGCTTTCTTT. Translated, it gives CASSRRGKNTEAFF.

The J gene is TRBJ2-7, the V gene TRBV5-4; 8 bases agree with TRBD1. Germline CDR1 SGHNT, CDR2 YYREEE (reference sequence). V shed 4 bases and J 1 base; nucleotides not matched to a gene: 10. The length of the CDR3 is 16 residues. The CDR3 loop is CASSALTRDRSYEQYF. As DNA, the CDR3 is TGTGCCAGCAGCGCCTTGACCCGGGACAGGTCCTACGAGCAGTACTTC.

Only a few counts were recorded for this clone. The rearrangement joins TRBV9 to TRBJ2-2; weak D call: TRBD1 (5 bases). Germline CDR1 SGDLS, CDR2 YYNGEE. V lost 0 bases and J 6 bases, leaving 15 bases between the germline ends. CDR3 length equals 16 residues. CDR3 bases: TGTGCCAGCAGCGTAGAGGGCAGGGCGCGTGCCGGGGAGCTGTTTTTT. It codes for CASSVEGRARAGELFF.

This chain uses TRBV30 with TRBJ1-6; a possible D gene is TRBD1 (5 bases). The CDR3 runs to 15 residues. Trimming cost V 0 bases and J 10 bases, with 16 bases left between them. Germline loops: CDR1 GTSNPN, CDR2 SVGIG (reference sequence). CDR3 loop: CAWSVRSPRGSPLHF. The CDR3 bases are TGTGCCTGGAGTGTACGGAGTCCGCGGGGGTCACCCCTCCACTTT.

The CDR3 is CASSQDTGTYEQYF. The CDR3 DNA sequence: TGCGCCAGCAGCCAAGATACGGGGACCTACGAGCAGTACTTC. The chain couples TRBV4-3 to TRBJ2-7; possibly TRBD2 for D (5 bases). The germline CDR1 and CDR2 sequences are LGHNA and YSLEER. Between the trimmed V and J ends, which lost 0 bases and 2 bases, there was a span of 8 bases. This CDR3 spans 14 amino acids.

This clone appeared a single time. The chain carries TRBV6-5 and TRBJ2-1, with TRBD2 as a possible D gene (6 bases). The ends were cut back, 8 bases at V and 0 bases at J, with 11 bases in the middle. Germline assignment: CDR1 MNHEY and CDR2 SVGAGI. The CDR3 is made up of 14 amino acids. CDR3 region: CASGRDFSYNEQFF. CDR3 in DNA: TGTGCCAGCGGAAGGGACTTCTCCTACAATGAGCAGTTCTTC.

The chain is built from TRBV4-3 and TRBJ2-7; 7 bases map to TRBD2. The CDR3 is 15 residues long. Trimming removed 4 bases from V and 2 bases from J; junction bases left unmatched: 8. The germline gives CDR1 LGHNA, CDR2 YSLEER. CDR3 bases: TGCGCCAGCAGCCCCGGGGGTGGGGGGGCCTACGAGCAGTACTTC. Protein product: CASSPGGGGAYEQYF.

This sequence joins TRBV18 and TRBJ1-1; weak D call: TRBD1 (6 bases). This CDR3 has 13 residues. CDR1 and CDR2 (germline): KGHSH, LQKENI. Trimming pared 1 base from V and 7 bases from J, leaving 10 bases between. The CDR3 here is CASSPQGQLEAFF. CDR3 in DNA: TGTGCCAGCTCACCACAAGGACAGCTTGAAGCTTTCTTT.

This clone has more than one count but fewer than ten. CDR3: CASSLAGGPDTQYF. For the CDR3, the DNA is TGTGCCAGCAGTCTAGCGGGGGGGCCAGATACGCAGTATTTT. This chain uses TRBV6-2 or TRBV6-3 with TRBJ2-3; 12 bases match TRBD2. The J segment lost 4 bases and the V segment lost 5 bases, leaving 1 base of the junction unmatched. Germline loops: CDR1 MNHEY, CDR2 SVGEGT. There are 14 residues in the CDR3.

This clone was seen only a few times. The chain recombines TRBV19 with TRBJ1-2, with D maybe TRBD1 (6 bases). Germline V gene data show CDR1 as LNHDA and CDR2 as SQIVND (reference sequence). The CDR3 is made up of 15 amino acids. The germline V and J ends were trimmed by 7 bases and 1 base, with 16 bases remaining between them. CDR3: CASITYREGNYGYTF. The DNA for the CDR3 is TGTGCCAGTATCACGTACAGGGAGGGTAACTATGGCTACACCTTC.

This rearrangement joins TRBV27 to TRBJ1-2, with 8 bases matching TRBD1. V lost 1 base to trimming and J lost 1 base; unmatched junction nucleotides: 5. CDR1 is MNHEY and CDR2 is SMNVEV in the germline V gene (reference sequence). The CDR3 sequence is 16 residues long. The CDR3 reads CASSLYQGAHNYGYTF. For the CDR3, the DNA is TGTGCCAGCAGTTTATACCAGGGGGCCCATAACTATGGCTACACCTTC.

The chain recombines TRBV30 with TRBJ1-1; D is unclear. Trimming removed 2 bases at V and 7 bases at J, with 14 bases between. This CDR3 contains 13 residues. The V gene's germline CDR1 is GTSNPN and CDR2 SVGIG (reference sequence). CDR3 sequence reads: CAWSPRSVNEAFF. The CDR3 DNA is TGTGCCTGGAGTCCGAGGTCCGTAAATGAAGCTTTCTTT.

This sequence joins TRBV3-1 (or the pseudogene TRBV3-2) and TRBJ2-1; D is perhaps TRBD2 (6 bases). V was pared by 4 bases and J by 4 bases, with 17 bases between. This CDR3 is built from 16 residues. Germline V CDR1 and CDR2: LGHDT, YNNKEL (reference sequence). The CDR3 nucleotides read TGTGCCAGCAGCCGATTAGTTAGCGGTGGGTACAATGAGCAGTTCTTC. This sequence encodes CASSRLVSGGYNEQFF.

This sequence joins TRBV6-2 or TRBV6-3 and TRBJ2-3; TRBD1 matches 7 bases. Germline lookup yields CDR1 MNHEY and CDR2 SVGEGT. The CDR3 has 16 amino acids. The V gene end was trimmed by 4 bases and the J gene end by 3 bases; junction bases not matched to a gene: 10. CDR3 residues: CASSSGSQGPTDTQYF. For the CDR3, the DNA is TGTGCCAGCAGTTCCGGATCACAGGGGCCAACAGATACGCAGTATTTT.

The CDR3 DNA sequence: TGTGCCAGCAGCGCGGGAATTTCTACCTACGAGCAGTACTTC. Translating gives CASSAGISTYEQYF. The J gene is TRBJ2-7, the V gene TRBV9, with D possibly being TRBD2 (5 bases). The germline V gene has CDR1 SGDLS and CDR2 YYNGEE. This CDR3 region has 14 residues. The V end was cut by 3 bases, the J end by 2 bases, with 12 bases between. The full variable domain, in which reference TRBV9 and TRBJ2-7 provide the parts outside the CDR3, is DSGVTQTPKHLITATGQRVTLRCSPRSGDLSVYWYQQSLDQGLQFLIQYYNGEERAKGNILERFSAQQFPDLHSELNLSSLELGDSALYFCASSAGISTYEQYFGPGTRLTVT.